This T cell receptor beta chain was recovered during a study of T cells expressing NK-cell markers. Study results and limitations: Whether expanded NKG2C+ T cell clones were HCMV-specific remained unclear. CD8+ T cells in a handful of donors included dominant NKG2C+ clonotypes at roughly 1.0-7.0%.

The CDR3 spans 14 residues. Germline loops: CDR1 LGHNA, CDR2 YNFKEQ. In the case of this clonotype: The antigen is unknown.

TCRdb re-called the 5' RACE reads; every CDR3 protein appears as one record, without DNA. This listing includes about 110,000 distinct CDR3 sequences. The receptor was derived from a woman between 18 and 69 years old in good health. The gene calls are TRBV4-2 and TRBJ2-4; with no DNA, the TCRdb D assignment of TRBD1 cannot be verified. Material: blood T cells: a sorted CD56 or NKG2C T cell subset, CD4+ or CD8+ T cells, or bulk PBMC T cells (not recorded which). CDR3: CASSRVLGGDIQYF.